This T cell receptor (beta chain) stems from a study of cytomegalovirus exposure and HLA in healthy donors. Study-wide background: The approximately 130 validation repertoires and the roughly 690 first-cohort repertoires shared a platform, a later analysis reported. Study-level findings and limits: TCR beta chains numbering more than 150 were designated cytomegalovirus-associated. Most TCRs appeared rarely, but some public TCRs recurred in many donors. It was reportedly the case that the classifier diagnosed cytomegalovirus status with high specificity and sensitivity.

On this clone itself: The antigen is not known.

V was pared by 7 bases and J by 6 bases, with 9 bases of the junction left unmatched. The CDR3 consists of 13 residues. Germline-derived CDR1 and CDR2 are SEHNR and FQNEAQ (reference sequence). TCRdb's table, derived via immunoSEQ multiplex PCR, lists solely in-frame clones and lacks some. The sample records 100,000 to 150,000 clones, around nine tenths being singletons. The chain is built from TRBV7-9 and TRBJ2-7; 7 nucleotides agree with TRBD2. Sample: PBMCs. The source of this sequence is a man aged 25-40 years in good health and CMV-seronegative. The CDR3 nucleotides read TGTGCCAGCACTTGGGGGGGTGCAGGCGAGCAGTACTTC. Its protein is CASTWGGAGEQYF.